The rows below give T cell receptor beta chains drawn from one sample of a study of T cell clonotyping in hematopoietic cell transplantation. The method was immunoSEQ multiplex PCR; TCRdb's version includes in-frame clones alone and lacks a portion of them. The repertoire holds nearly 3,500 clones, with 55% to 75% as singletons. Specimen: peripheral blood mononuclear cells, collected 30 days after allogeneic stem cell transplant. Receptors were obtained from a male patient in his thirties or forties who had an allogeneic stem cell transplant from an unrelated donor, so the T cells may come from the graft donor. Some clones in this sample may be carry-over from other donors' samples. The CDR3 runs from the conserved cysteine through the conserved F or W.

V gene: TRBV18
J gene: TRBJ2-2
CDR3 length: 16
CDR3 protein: CASSPPAVQITGELFF

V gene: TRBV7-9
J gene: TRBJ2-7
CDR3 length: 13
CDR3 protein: CASSLSHSYEQYF

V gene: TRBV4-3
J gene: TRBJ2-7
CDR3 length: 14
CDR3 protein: CASSQGAGPYEQYF

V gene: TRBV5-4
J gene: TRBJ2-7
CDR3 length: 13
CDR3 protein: CASSPWFGGEQYF

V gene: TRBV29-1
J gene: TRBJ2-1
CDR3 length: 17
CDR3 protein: CSVEASRPDGSYNEQFF

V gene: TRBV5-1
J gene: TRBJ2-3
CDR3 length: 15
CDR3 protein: CASSLGPGGTDTQYF

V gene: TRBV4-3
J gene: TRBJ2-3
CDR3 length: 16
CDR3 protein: CASSQDGEASTDTQYF

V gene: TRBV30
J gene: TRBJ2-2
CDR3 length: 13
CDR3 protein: CAWRIRGTGELFF

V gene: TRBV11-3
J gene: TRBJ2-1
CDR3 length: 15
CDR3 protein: CASSFRQGLNNEQFF

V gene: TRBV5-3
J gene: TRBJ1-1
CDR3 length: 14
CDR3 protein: CARSSVGTNTEAFF

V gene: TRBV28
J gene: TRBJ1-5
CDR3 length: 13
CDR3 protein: CASSSNPASAQHF

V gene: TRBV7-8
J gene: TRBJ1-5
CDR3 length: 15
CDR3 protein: CASSLELRTNQPQHF

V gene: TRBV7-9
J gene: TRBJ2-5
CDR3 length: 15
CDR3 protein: CATKDRGGPTETQYF

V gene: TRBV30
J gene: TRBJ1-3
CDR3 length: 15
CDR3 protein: CAWSRGTPSGNTIYF

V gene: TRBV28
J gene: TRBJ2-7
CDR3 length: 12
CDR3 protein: CASASGVHEQYF

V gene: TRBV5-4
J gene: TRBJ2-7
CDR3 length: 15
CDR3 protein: CASSSRAGGFYEQYF

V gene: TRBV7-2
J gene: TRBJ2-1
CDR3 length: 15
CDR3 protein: CASSLAFEGRNEQFF

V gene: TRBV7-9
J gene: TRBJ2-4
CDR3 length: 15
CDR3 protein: CASSAATGTKNIQYF

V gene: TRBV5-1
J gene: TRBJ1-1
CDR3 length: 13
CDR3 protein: CASSLEQNTEAFF

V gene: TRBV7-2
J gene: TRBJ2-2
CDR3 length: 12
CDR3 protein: CASSPLTGELFF

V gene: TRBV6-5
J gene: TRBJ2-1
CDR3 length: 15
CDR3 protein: CASSLLGGRPNEQFF

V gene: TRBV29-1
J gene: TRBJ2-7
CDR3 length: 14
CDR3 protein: CSVWGTGVTYEQYF

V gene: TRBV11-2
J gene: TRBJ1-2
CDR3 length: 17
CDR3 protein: CASSINLGQGRNYGYTF

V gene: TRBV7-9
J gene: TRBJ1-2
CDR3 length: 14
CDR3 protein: CASRPQSFGGGYTF

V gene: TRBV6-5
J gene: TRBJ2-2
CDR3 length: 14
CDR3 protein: CASSYSGTDGRLFF

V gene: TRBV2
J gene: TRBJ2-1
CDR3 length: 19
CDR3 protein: CASSGLVAGDLNSYNEQFF

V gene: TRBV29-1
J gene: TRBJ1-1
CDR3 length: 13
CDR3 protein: CSVARQGGTEAFF

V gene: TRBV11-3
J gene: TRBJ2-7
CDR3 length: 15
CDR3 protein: CASSPRTVPSYEQYF

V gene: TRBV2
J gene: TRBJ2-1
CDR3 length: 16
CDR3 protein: CASSFLTGGSYNEQFF

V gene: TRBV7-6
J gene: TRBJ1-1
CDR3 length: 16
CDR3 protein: CASSLAPSILDTEAFF

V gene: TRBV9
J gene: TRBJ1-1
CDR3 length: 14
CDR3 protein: CASSAGDLNAEAFF

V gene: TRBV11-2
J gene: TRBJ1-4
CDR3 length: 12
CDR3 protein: CASSALLEKLFF

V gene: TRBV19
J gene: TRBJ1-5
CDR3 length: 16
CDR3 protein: CASSIDLTGFLQPQHF

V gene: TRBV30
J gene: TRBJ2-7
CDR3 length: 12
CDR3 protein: CAFNRPLWEQYF

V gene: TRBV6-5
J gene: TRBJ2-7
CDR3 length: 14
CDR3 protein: CASSGTTTSYEQYF

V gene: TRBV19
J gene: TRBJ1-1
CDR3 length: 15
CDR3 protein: CASSIKQWGKDEAFF

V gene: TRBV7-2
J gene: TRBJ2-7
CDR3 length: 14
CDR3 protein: CASSLEGLGLEQYF

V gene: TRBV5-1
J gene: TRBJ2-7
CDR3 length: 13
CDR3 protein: CASSPRTGGEQYF

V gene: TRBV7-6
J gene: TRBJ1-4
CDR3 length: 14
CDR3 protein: CASSLGTGDEKLFF

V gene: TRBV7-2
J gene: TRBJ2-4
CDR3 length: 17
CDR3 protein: CASSRDLAGGRRNIQYF

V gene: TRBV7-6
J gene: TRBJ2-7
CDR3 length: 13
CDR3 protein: CASSSGYSYEQYF

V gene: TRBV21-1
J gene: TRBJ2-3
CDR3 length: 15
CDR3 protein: CASSLRQWDQDTQYF

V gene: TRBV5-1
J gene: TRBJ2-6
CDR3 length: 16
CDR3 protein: CASSLAGSAGANVLTF

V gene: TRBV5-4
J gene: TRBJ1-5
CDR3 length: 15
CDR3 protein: CASSLTGDSNQPQHF

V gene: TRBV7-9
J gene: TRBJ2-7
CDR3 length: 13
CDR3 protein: CASSETVPYEQYF

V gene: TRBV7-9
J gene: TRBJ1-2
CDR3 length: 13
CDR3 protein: CASSYTGDYGYTF

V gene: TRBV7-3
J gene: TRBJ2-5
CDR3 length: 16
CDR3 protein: CASSQEAAGGVETQYF

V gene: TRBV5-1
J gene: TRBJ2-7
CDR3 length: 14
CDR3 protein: CASSLGTGAGEQYF

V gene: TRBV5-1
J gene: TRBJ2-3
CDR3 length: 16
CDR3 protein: CASTLDGSGGANTQYF

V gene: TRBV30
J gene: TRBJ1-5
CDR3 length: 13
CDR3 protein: CAWSHDTDQPQHF

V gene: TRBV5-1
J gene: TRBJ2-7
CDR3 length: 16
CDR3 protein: CASSLVGGDRTYEQYF

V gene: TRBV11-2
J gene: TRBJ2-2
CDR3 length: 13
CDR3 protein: CASSLGRTGELFF

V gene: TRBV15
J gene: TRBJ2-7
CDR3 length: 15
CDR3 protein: CATSAGQGEGYEQYF